A single sample gave rise to the 3 T cell receptor beta chains below, sequenced in a study of blood T cell repertoires in COVID-19. The data were produced by immunoSEQ multiplex PCR, yet TCRdb's version contains in-frame clones alone and is incomplete. The sample holds some 300,000 clones, under 90% seen once. Sequencing was carried out using PBMCs or T cells enriched from blood (not recorded which). The receptors come from a man under 40 who had recovered from COVID-19.

The chain links TRBV7-9 to TRBJ1-1; D remains ambiguous. The V gene's germline CDR1 is SEHNR and CDR2 FQNEAQ (reference sequence). Trimming stripped 6 bases from V and 5 bases from J, with 13 bases between. The CDR3 sequence is 13 residues long. The CDR3 DNA reads as TGTGCCAGCAGGGTTAGTGCGGGAACTGAAGCTTTCTTT. This sequence encodes CASRVSAGTEAFF.

The CDR3 sequence: CASSREETQYF. As DNA, the CDR3 is TGTGCCAGCTCCAGGGAAGAGACCCAGTACTTC. J is TRBJ2-5 and V is TRBV6-5; a weak D match, TRBD1 (5 bases). Germline values: CDR1 MNHEY, CDR2 SVGAGI. The CDR3 spans 11 residues. Trimming stripped 8 bases from V and 3 bases from J, with 7 bases between.

V usage is TRBV3-1 (or the pseudogene TRBV3-2) and J usage is TRBJ1-4; TRBD1 matches at 9 bases. In germline, CDR1 is LGHDT, CDR2 YNNKEL (reference sequence). J lost 3 bases, V lost 6 bases, and 5 bases had no gene match. The CDR3 sequence is 15 residues long. The CDR3 sequence: CASRPRQGANEKLFF. For the CDR3, the DNA is TGTGCCAGCAGACCTCGACAGGGGGCTAATGAAAAACTGTTTTTT.